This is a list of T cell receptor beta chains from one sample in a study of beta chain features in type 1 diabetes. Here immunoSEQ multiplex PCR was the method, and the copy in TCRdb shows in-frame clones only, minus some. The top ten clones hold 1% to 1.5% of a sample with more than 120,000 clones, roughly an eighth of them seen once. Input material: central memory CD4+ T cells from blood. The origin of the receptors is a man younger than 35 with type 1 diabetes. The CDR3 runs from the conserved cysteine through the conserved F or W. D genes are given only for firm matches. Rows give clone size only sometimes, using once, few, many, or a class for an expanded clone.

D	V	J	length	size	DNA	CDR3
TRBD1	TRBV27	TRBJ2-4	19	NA	TGTGCCAGCAGTTCGAACAGGGGGCGCTTCCTCTTGGCCAAAAACATTCAGTACTTC	CASSSNRGRFLLAKNIQYF
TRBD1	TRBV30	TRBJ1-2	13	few	TGTGCCTGGGATCGGACAGGAGGAAATGGCTACACCTTC	CAWDRTGGNGYTF
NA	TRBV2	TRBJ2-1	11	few	TGTGCCAGCGTGAGCTACAATGAGCAGTTCTTC	CASVSYNEQFF
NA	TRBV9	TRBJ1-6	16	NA	TGTGCCAGCAGCGTAGCTATACAGGCGGGGAATTCACCCCTCCACTTT	CASSVAIQAGNSPLHF
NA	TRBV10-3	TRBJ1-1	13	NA	TGTGCCACCAAACCGGGAGAGAACACTGAAGCTTTCTTT	CATKPGENTEAFF
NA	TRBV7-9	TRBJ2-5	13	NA	TGTGCCAGCAGCCAAGGTGGTTTTAAGACCCAGTACTTC	CASSQGGFKTQYF
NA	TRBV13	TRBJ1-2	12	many	TGTGCCAGCAGCCTTAAGGGTTATGGCTACACCTTC	CASSLKGYGYTF
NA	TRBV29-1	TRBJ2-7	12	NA	TGCAGCGTTGATCTTGGGCAAGGGGGGCAGTACTTC	CSVDLGQGGQYF
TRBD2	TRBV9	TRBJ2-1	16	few	TGTGCCAGCAGCGCTAGCGGGGGAAGATCCTACAATGAGCAGTTCTTC	CASSASGGRSYNEQFF
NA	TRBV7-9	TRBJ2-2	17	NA	TGTGCCAGCAGCCTCCGGCGGGCAGGGCTTACCACCGGGGAGCTGTTTTTT	CASSLRRAGLTTGELFF
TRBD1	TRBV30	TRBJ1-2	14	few	TGTGCCTGGAGGGGGACAGGAGATTACTATGGCTACACCTTC	CAWRGTGDYYGYTF
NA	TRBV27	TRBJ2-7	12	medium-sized	TGTGCTACCCAGGGATTCGTGGGGGAGCAGTACTTC	CATQGFVGEQYF
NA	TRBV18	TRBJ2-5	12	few	TGTGCCAGCTCGCCCTCACAAGAGACCCAGTACTTC	CASSPSQETQYF
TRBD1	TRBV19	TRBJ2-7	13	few	TGTGCCAGTAGTCCGCGGACAGGGAGTGAGCAGTACTTC	CASSPRTGSEQYF
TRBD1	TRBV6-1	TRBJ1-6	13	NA	TGTGCCAGCAGAGTTACAGGGGATTCACCCCTCCACTTT	CASRVTGDSPLHF
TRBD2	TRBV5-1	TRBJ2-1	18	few	TGCGCCAGCGTTCCCGGGACTAGCAATCTCCGAGCCTACAATGAGCAGTTCTTC	CASVPGTSNLRAYNEQFF
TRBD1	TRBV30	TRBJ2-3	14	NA	TGTGCCTGGAGTGTACGACAGGGAGCAGATACGCAGTATTTT	CAWSVRQGADTQYF
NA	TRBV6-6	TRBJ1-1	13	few	TGTGCCAGCAGTTATTCCCTGAACACTGAAGCTTTCTTT	CASSYSLNTEAFF
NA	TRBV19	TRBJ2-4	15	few	TGTGCCAGTCGAGCTCTGCAGGGTGAAAGTTACATTCAGTACTTC	CASRALQGESYIQYF
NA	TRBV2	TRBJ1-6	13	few	TGTGCCAGGTCACAGGGCTATAATTCACCCCTCCACTTT	CARSQGYNSPLHF
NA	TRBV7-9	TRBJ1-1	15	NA	TGTGCCAGCAGTCCTAGCGGGGGGATGAACACTGAAGCTTTCTTT	CASSPSGGMNTEAFF
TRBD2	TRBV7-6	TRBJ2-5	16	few	TGTGCCAGCAGCTTGGAGGGGAACCTGGGAGGGGAGACCCAGTACTTC	CASSLEGNLGGETQYF
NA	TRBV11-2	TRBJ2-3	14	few	TGTGCCAGCAGCCCCGGGTGGCAATCTGATACGCAGTATTTT	CASSPGWQSDTQYF
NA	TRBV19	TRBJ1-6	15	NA	TGTGCCAGTAGTATCGGGGAGGTGACCTATTCACCCCTCCACTTT	CASSIGEVTYSPLHF
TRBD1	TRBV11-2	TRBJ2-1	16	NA	TGTGCCAGCAGCTTAGAGGCAGGGGGCTCCTACAATGAGCAGTTCTTC	CASSLEAGGSYNEQFF
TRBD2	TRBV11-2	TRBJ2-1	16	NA	TGTGCCAGCAGTTTTAGACTAGCGGGGTTCGCCAATGAGCAGTTCTTC	CASSFRLAGFANEQFF
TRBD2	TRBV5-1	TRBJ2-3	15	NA	TGCGCCAGCAGCCCGCTAGCGGGGAGCACAGATACGCAGTATTTT	CASSPLAGSTDTQYF
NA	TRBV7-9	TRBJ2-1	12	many	TGTGCCAGCAGCTCCGGTTACAATGAGCAGTTCTTC	CASSSGYNEQFF
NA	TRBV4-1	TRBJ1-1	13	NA	TGCGCCAGCAGCCAAGTACAGGCCGTTGGGGCTTTCTTT	CASSQVQAVGAFF
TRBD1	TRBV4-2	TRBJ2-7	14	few	TGTGCCAGCAGAATAACAGGGGGTCCCTACGAGCAGTACTTC	CASRITGGPYEQYF
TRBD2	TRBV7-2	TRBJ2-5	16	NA	TGTGCCAGCAGCTTAGCATCGGGGCGGGGGTCGGAGACCCAGTACTTC	CASSLASGRGSETQYF
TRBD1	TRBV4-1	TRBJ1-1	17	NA	TGCGCCAGCAGCCAAGATAACAGGGGAGGGATGAACACTGAAGCTTTCTTT	CASSQDNRGGMNTEAFF
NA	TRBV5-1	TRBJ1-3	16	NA	TGCGCCAGCAGCTTAAACGAGCCGAGCTCTGGAAACACCATATATTTT	CASSLNEPSSGNTIYF
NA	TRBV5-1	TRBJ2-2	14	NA	TGCGCCAGCAGCTGGGACACCACCACCGGGGAGCTGTTTTTT	CASSWDTTTGELFF
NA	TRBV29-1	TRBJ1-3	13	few	TGCAGCGTTGAGCCGGACTCTGGAAACACCATATATTTT	CSVEPDSGNTIYF
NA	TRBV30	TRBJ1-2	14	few	TGTGCCTGGAGTTACCGAGCCGGGACGGGTGGCTACACCTTC	CAWSYRAGTGGYTF
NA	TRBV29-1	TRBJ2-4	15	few	TGCAGCGCTCTCCGACAGGCTGGGGGCAAAAACATTCAGTACTTC	CSALRQAGGKNIQYF
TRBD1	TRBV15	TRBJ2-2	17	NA	TGTGCCACCAGGTCCCTAAGGGGGACAGGGGGCACCGGGGAGCTGTTTTTT	CATRSLRGTGGTGELFF
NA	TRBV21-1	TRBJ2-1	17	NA	TGTGCCAGCAGCAAAGCGCTAAGACAGCCTGGGCCCAATGAGCAGTTCTTC	CASSKALRQPGPNEQFF
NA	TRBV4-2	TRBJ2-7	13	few	TGTGCCAGCAGCTTGGATGTTTCCTACGAGCAGTACTTC	CASSLDVSYEQYF
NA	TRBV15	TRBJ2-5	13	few	TGTGCCACCCAGGGGAAGGGGTGGGAGACCCAGTACTTC	CATQGKGWETQYF
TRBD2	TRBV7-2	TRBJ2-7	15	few	TGTGCCAGCAGCTCCTCTAGCGGCACGCCCTACGAGCAGTACTTC	CASSSSSGTPYEQYF